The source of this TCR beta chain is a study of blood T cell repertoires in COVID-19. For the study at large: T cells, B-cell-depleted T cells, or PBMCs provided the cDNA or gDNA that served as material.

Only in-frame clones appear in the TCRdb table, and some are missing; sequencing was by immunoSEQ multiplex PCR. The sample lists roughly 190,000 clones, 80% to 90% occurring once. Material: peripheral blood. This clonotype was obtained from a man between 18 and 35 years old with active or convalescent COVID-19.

The CDR3 region is CASSQLNPGQSTDTQYF. In DNA, the CDR3 is TGTGCCAGCAGCCAACTGAACCCGGGACAGAGCACAGATACGCAGTATTTT. The chain couples TRBV3-1 (or the pseudogene TRBV3-2) to TRBJ2-3, with TRBD1 matching over 7 bases. CDR3 length: 17 residues. J was trimmed by 0 bases and V by 2 bases; bases with no gene match: 8. The germline CDR1 and CDR2 sequences are LGHDT and YNNKEL (reference sequence).